This T cell receptor (beta chain) was obtained from a study of cytomegalovirus exposure and HLA in healthy donors (dated by TCRdb to 2017 to 2019). For context, the study as a whole: An earlier analysis of 587 of the donors reported roughly 300 Gb of sequence data and 95 million to 120 million unique TCR beta sequences obtained from roughly 170 million T cells. Roughly 300 gigabases of sequencing data and 91 million or so unique TCR sequences made up an early release that covered several hundred HLA-typed donors. Among the roughly 380 genotyped donors, approximately 81% belonged to the genetic ancestry cluster associated with self-reported Caucasian donors. The study was designed to test whether signatures of past pathogen exposure could be identified by cataloging public T cell receptors. The study profiled the T cell repertoires of under 700 subjects by immunosequencing and related them to cytomegalovirus serostatus. Along with the roughly 710-subject first cohort, a separate validation cohort of some 130 different subjects was used. High-throughput TCR immunosequencing, statistical association of individual TCRs with disease status, and machine learning were combined to predict cytomegalovirus infection status. To study patterns of TCR occurrence, a later analysis re-analyzed previously published TCR beta repertoires from several hundred donors and added high-resolution HLA genotyping. Rather than drawing on any new phenotypic data, the later analysis identified candidate immune exposures from TCR beta sequences and the way those sequences occurred across donors. In an earlier analysis of 587 of the donors, high-throughput TCR beta sequencing was used to judge whether each TCR beta V gene segment behaved as functional or pseudogenic. Donor age, sex, ethnicity and CMV serostatus were compiled together with the repertoire data. In a later genetic analysis, genome-wide SNP genotypes for about three fifths of the roughly 670 donors were used, and that subset was treated as a discovery cohort. Every repertoire in the discovery cohort had been generated on one and the same sequencing platform. Both class I and class II loci were covered by HLA typing, at four-digit resolution. The number of typed donors differed by locus: about 629-630 for A, B, C, DRB1 and DQB1; roughly 510 for DQA1; approximately 600 for DPA1; and roughly 450 for DPB1. Roughly 5 DR-DQ haplotypes were handled as single units for association and clustering because linkage in the cohort was strong. Across roughly 420 genotyped donors of the cohort, an average of roughly 250,000 unique TCR beta nucleotide sequences per donor were sequenced, and roughly 17% of those sequences were non-productive. Study-wide conclusions, independent of this receptor: Correlated functional status among segregating V segments might be attributable to linkage disequilibrium, but an unknown experimental factor could not be ruled out. According to a later genetic analysis, donors in an Asian-associated ancestry cluster had fewer N-insertions in productive TCRs than the roughly 670-donor mean. In a later analysis, the rate of TCR association differed among HLA loci, with DRB1 alleles having the most associated TCRs and HLA-C alleles having the fewest. Most CMV-associated TCR beta chains appeared to be HLA-restricted in a later analysis, and the HLA associations seemed to be driven largely by CMV exposure. A later analysis found that HLA-associated TCR beta chains were more clonally expanded and had lower generation probabilities than equally common non-associated chains. Several of the top co-occurrence clusters appeared to be linked to parvovirus B19, influenza, CMV and Epstein-Barr virus, according to a later analysis. A further reported finding was that TCR beta sequences accurately predicted the HLA-A and HLA-B alleles for most subjects in the first cohort. Assigning TCR associations to individual alleles was difficult when HLA alleles, especially DR and DQ, strongly co-occurred. According to the authors, the approach could potentially be generalized to other disease states and immunological phenotypes. The earlier analysis of fewer than 750 of the donors excluded roughly 17 rarely observed V segments, including chromosome 9 orphons, because counts were too low. In both the original and validation cohorts, the classifier was reported to diagnose cytomegalovirus status with high specificity and sensitivity. This cohort had only TCR beta chains sequenced, and the lack of alpha or paired-chain data limited which features could be detected. Presence/absence analyses assumed roughly uniform sequencing depth across donors, an assumption that may not hold. Most TCR sequences were observed very rarely across donors, whereas some public TCRs were present in many individuals. In a later genetic analysis, a missense DCLRE1C variant was associated with V-gene and J-gene trimming of TCR beta chains, and the association was replicated in an independent cohort. Because the 87-base-pair reads could not distinguish some IMGT-functional V segments, including TRBV6-2 and TRBV6-3, those segments were excluded. In an earlier analysis of around 500 of the donors, most TCR beta V segments appeared in productive rearrangements about 87% or about 30% of the time, broadly matching IMGT annotations. Because HLA typing was unavailable for some donors at each locus, only the typed subset was used in association tests. In vitro tests confirmed that three of the cytomegalovirus-associated TCR beta chains recognize cytomegalovirus antigens. At a false discovery rate of 0.05, a later analysis linked fewer than 20,000 TCR beta sequences to specific HLA alleles. A cluster of highly shared sequence variants was judged likely to be a technical artifact of the sequencing pipeline. CMV serostatus was the only immune exposure information available for the cohort. A total of fewer than 200 TCR beta chains were listed by the study as associated with cytomegalovirus.

The cohort comprised around 690 healthy bone marrow donors. Cohort members were all nominally healthy when sampled, although unrecorded immune exposures were likely present. The donor was CMV seronegative and was included in the group of a few hundred seronegative cohort members. Each donor provided a peripheral blood sample, and peripheral blood mononuclear cells were used for TCR beta sequencing. The Qiagen DNeasy Blood Extraction Kit was used to extract genomic DNA from the blood cell samples. Comment on this clone: This clone's antigen is unknown.

For this chain, trimming is 1 base at the V end and 2 bases at the J end, and the number of junction bases without a gene match is 10. From the cysteine through the phenylalanine, the CDR3 covers 19 amino acids. CDR3 DNA only is kept here, 57 bases in frame from base 1. The germline V gene (reference sequence) provides CDR1 MNHEY and CDR2 SMNVEV. Preparation of the library involved the immunoSEQ multiplex PCR assay. For the multiplex PCR, a mixture combining 60 forward primers for TCR Vbeta segments and 13 reverse primers for TCR Jbeta segments was used. The CDR3 region of rearranged TCR beta genes was amplified from genomic DNA with a multiplex PCR assay. Amplified TCR beta libraries were sequenced as 87-base-pair reads on the Illumina HiSeq System. From the authors' description of their analysis: In a later analysis, 70 million to 95 million unique TCR beta chains were counted across the approximately 670 repertoires, and about 10 million of these chains were shared by at least two donors. A nearest-neighbor algorithm error-corrected the raw reads and collapsed the reads into unique sequences, merging closely related sequences to remove PCR and sequencing errors. Alignment of CDR3 sequences to IMGT reference sequences was used to assign V, D and J gene segments. For a sequence to be retained, a match of at least six nucleotides was required to both a V gene segment and a J gene segment. A rearrangement counted as productive if the CDR3 had no stop codons and remained in frame with V and J, and every other rearrangement counted as non-productive. Following IMGT convention, CDR3 was defined as the stretch from the second conserved V-encoded cysteine to the conserved J-encoded phenylalanine. Sequences without an unambiguous match to a single V gene segment were excluded from the earlier analysis of 500 to 700 of the donors. An earlier analysis of a few hundred of the donors classified V segments as functional when productive rearrangements were above 56.7% and as segregating when the standard deviation between donors was above 5%. A statistical classification framework was built for diagnosing cytomegalovirus status from the catalog of TCR beta chain sequences. In a later analysis, V and J genes were assigned by comparing TCR nucleotide sequences against IMGT/GENE-DB human TR gene sequences. In a later analysis, CDR3 sequences and most-parsimonious VDJ recombination scenarios were assigned using the TCRdist pipeline. In a later analysis, every TCR beta chain was defined by the combination of its CDR3 amino acid sequence and its V-gene family, and reads without a unique V-gene family were dropped. To address suspected cross-contamination and a sequencing artifact, a later analysis removed 450 to 700 highly shared, low-generation-probability nucleotide sequences. A later analysis calculated a clonal expansion index for each public chain from normalized within-repertoire ranks of inferred template counts. In a later analysis, generation probabilities were computed using a VDJ recombination model fitted to out-of-frame rearrangements, and the results were checked against IGoR. In a later analysis, hypergeometric tests were used to score TCR-TCR, TCR-HLA and TCR-CMV co-occurrence, with a repertoire-size bias correction applied to TCR pairs. False discovery rates were estimated in a later analysis by permuting HLA or CMV assignments 20 times. In a later analysis, co-occurring TCRs were grouped using DBSCAN, and TCRdist sequence similarity was added for clustering within HLA-allele-positive subsets. Co-occurrence clustering excluded repertoires with fewer than 30,000 or more than 120,000 public chains, plus five with anomalous nucleotide sharing. Drawn from immuneACCESS, this table holds only the in-frame rearrangements with V and J called that TCRdb kept. Clones are partly lost; checked studies trace under half to an unresolved V gene and leave the rest unexplained. Clone size and V and J calls were adopted from that table, with D and trimming inferred from the DNA. This sample's table has entries for fewer than 200,000 clones. Of the sample, under 6.5% falls within the top ten clones.

The specimen sequenced was PBMCs. This TCR came from a young man in good health and CMV-seronegative. The V and J segments used are TRBV27 and TRBJ1-4; 10 middle bases align to TRBD1. The CDR3 has the sequence CASSLYLPGQGLTNEKLFF. Here is the DNA: TGTGCCAGCAGTTTATATCTCCCGGGACAGGGGCTGACTAATGAAAAACTGTTTTTT.